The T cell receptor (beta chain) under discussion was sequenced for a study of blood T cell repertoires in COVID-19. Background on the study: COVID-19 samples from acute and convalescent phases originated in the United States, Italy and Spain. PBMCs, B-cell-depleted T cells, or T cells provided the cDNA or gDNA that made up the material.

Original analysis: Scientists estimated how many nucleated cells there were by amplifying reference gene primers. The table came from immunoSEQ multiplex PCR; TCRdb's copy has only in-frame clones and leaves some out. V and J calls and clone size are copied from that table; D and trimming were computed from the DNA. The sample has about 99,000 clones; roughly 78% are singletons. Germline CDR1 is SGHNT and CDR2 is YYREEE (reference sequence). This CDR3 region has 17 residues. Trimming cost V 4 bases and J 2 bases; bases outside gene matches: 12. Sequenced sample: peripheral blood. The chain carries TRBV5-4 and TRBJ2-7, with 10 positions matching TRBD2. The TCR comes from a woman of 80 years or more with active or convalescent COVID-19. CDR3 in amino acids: CASSGRSGTSVPYEQYF. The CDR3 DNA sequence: TGTGCCAGCAGCGGCAGGTCCGGGACTAGCGTGCCCTACGAGCAGTACTTC.